The clone carrying this T cell receptor (beta chain) was observed a single time. Its antigen is as yet unknown. V was pared by 7 bases and J by 4 bases, with 8 bases of the junction left unmatched. The CDR3 is 15 amino acids. The germline V gene has CDR1 MDHEN and CDR2 SYDVKM. This entry is derived from a study of cytomegalovirus exposure and HLA in healthy donors. The PCR used 60 Vbeta and 13 Jbeta primers. The table came from immunoSEQ multiplex PCR; TCRdb's copy has only in-frame clones and leaves some out. The table lists approximately 180,000 clones, about 70% of them singletons. Overall study results and limits: Earlier findings revealed that most TCR beta V segments proved productive either about 87% or about 30% of the time. The authors judged a highly shared variant cluster likely a sequencing artifact. When the data were analyzed later, several of the most significant clusters appeared to be linked to common viral pathogens. Rarity marked most TCR sequences, yet some public TCRs occurred in many donors.

The origin of this receptor is a woman in her thirties in good health and CMV-seronegative. V gene TRBV28 combines with J gene TRBJ2-1, with 9 nucleotides matching TRBD1. The sequenced sample consisted of PBMCs. The CDR3 is CASIEQGALYNEQFF. The DNA for the CDR3 is TGTGCCAGCATAGAACAGGGGGCTCTATACAATGAGCAGTTCTTC.